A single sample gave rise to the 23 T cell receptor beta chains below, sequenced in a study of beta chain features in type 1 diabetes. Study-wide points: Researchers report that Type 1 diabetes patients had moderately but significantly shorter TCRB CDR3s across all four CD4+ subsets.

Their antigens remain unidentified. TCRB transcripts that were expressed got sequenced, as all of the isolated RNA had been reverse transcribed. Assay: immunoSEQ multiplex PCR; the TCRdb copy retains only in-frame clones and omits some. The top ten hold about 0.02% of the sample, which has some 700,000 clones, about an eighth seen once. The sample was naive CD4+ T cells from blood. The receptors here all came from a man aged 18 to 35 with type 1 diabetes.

CDR3 sequence reads: CAIGSGNYGYTF. CDR3 in DNA: TGTGCCATCGGCTCAGGGAACTATGGCTACACCTTC. The chain employs TRBV10-3 and TRBJ1-2; possibly TRBD1 for D (5 bases). This CDR3 contains 12 residues. Germline assignment: CDR1 ENHRY and CDR2 SYGVKD. Trimming stripped 8 bases from V and 2 bases from J, with 9 bases between.

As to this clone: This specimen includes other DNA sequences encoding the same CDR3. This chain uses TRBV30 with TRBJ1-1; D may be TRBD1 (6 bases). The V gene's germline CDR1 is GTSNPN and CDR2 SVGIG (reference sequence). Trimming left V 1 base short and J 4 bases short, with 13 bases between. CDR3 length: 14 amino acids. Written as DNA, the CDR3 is TGTGCCTGGAGTGCCTTGACAGGTGGCACTGAAGCTTTCTTT. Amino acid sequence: CAWSALTGGTEAFF.

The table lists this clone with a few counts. The CDR3 sequence is CASSSQEAHGKNIQYF. The CDR3 DNA is TGTGCCAGCAGCTCCCAGGAGGCCCATGGCAAAAACATTCAGTACTTC. This rearrangement joins TRBV11-2 to TRBJ2-4, with D possibly being TRBD2 (5 bases). Germline V gives CDR1 SGHAT, CDR2 FQNNGV. The CDR3 runs to 16 residues. Trimming shortened V by 4 bases and J by 3 bases, and 16 bases separated the two germline ends.

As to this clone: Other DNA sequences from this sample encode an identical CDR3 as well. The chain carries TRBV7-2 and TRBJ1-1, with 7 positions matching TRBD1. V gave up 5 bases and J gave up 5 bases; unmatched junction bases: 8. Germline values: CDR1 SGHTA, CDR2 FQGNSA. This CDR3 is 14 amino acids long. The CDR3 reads CASSPPTGRTEAFF. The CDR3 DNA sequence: TGTGCCAGCAGCCCACCGACAGGGCGAACTGAAGCTTTCTTT.

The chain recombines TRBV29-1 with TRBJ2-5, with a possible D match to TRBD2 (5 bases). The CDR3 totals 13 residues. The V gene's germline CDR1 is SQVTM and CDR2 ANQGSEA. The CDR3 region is CSAAVLREKTQYF. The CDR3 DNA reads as TGCAGTGCCGCTGTGCTTCGGGAAAAGACCCAGTACTTC.

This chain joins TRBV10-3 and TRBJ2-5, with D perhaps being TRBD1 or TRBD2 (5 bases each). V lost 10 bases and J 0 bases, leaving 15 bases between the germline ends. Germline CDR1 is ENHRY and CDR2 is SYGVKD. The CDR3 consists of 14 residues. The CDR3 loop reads CASSGATNQETQYF. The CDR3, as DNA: TGTGCCAGCTCCGGGGCTACTAACCAAGAGACCCAGTACTTC.

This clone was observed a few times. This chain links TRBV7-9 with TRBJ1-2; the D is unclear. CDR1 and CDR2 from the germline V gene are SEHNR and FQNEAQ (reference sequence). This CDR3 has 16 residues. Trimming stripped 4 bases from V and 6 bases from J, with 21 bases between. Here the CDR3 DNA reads TGTGCCAGCAGCTCGGACCCGGCAGGAGGTTTTCATGGCTACACCTTC. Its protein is CASSSDPAGGFHGYTF.

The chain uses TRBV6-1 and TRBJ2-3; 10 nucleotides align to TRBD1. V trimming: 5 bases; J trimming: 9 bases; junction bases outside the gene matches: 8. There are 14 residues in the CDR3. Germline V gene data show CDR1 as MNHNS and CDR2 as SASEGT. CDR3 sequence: CASSLTWGQGTQYF. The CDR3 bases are TGTGCCAGCAGTCTGACTTGGGGACAGGGGACGCAGTATTTT.

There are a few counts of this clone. For the CDR3, the DNA is TGTGCCAGCAGCTTCCTAGGTGGTGCGAACACTGAAGCTTTCTTT. Translated, it gives CASSFLGGANTEAFF. V gene TRBV7-3 combines with J gene TRBJ1-1, with D uncertain. Germline values: CDR1 SGHTA, CDR2 FQGTGA. CDR3 length equals 15 residues. Trimming pared 3 bases from V and 1 base from J, leaving 12 bases between.

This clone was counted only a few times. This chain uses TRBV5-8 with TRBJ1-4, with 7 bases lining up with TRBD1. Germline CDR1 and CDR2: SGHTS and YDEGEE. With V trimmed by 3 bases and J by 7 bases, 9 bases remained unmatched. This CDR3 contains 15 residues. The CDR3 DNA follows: TGTGCCAGCAGCTCCCGGACAGGCGCCTCTGAAAAACTGTTTTTT. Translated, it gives CASSSRTGASEKLFF.

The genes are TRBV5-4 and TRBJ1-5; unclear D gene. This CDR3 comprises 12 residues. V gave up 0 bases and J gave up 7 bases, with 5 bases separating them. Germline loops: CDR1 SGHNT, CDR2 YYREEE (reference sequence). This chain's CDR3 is CASSLAGQPQHF. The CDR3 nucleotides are TGTGCCAGCAGCTTGGCTGGCCAGCCCCAGCATTTT.

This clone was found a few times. CDR3 bases: TGTGCCAGCAGCCCACAGGGGGGATACACAGATACGCAGTATTTT. Protein: CASSPQGGYTDTQYF. V and J are TRBV9 and TRBJ2-3; 8 positions agree with TRBD1. The CDR3 runs 15 residues. V was pared by 4 bases and J by 2 bases, with 6 bases of the junction left unmatched. The germline V gene encodes CDR1 SGDLS and CDR2 YYNGEE.

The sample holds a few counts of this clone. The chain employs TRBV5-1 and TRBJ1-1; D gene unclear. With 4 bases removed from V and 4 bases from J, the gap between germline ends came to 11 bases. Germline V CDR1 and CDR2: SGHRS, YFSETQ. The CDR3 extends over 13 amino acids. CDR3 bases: TGCGCCAGCAGCCAAACCGCAGGCACTGAAGCTTTCTTT. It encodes CASSQTAGTEAFF.

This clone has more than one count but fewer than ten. The chain's CDR3 is CAIRSDQETQYF. DNA of the CDR3: TGTGCCATCAGGTCAGACCAAGAGACCCAGTACTTC. The chain joins TRBV10-3 to TRBJ2-5; D is unresolved. Per germline, CDR1 ENHRY and CDR2 SYGVKD. The CDR3 is 12 amino acids. V was shortened by 6 bases and J by 0 bases, with 5 bases between the two germline ends.

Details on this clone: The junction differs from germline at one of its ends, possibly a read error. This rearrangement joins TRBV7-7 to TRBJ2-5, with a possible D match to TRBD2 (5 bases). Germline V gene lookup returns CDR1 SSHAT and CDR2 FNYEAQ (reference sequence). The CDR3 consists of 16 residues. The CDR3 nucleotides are TGTGCTAGCAGCTTAGCGTCGGCTAGACTTCCGGAGACCCAGTACTTC. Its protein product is CASSLASARLPETQYF.

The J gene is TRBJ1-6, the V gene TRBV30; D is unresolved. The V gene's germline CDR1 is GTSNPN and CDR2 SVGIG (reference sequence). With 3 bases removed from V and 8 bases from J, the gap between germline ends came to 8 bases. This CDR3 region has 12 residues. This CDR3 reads CAWSLGDSPLHF. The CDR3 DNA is TGTGCCTGGAGCCTCGGGGATTCACCCCTCCACTTT. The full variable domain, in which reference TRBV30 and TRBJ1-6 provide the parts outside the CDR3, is SQTIHQWPATLVQPVGSPLSLECTVEGTSNPNLYWYRQAAGRGLQLLFYSVGIGQISSEVPQNLSASRPQDRQFILSSKKLLLSDSGFYLCAWSLGDSPLHFGNGTRLTVT.

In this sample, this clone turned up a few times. CDR3 sequence (DNA): TGCAGCGTTGAACCCGGGACATACACAGATACGCAGTATTTT. Its protein product is CSVEPGTYTDTQYF. The J gene is TRBJ2-3, the V gene TRBV29-1, with a possible D match to TRBD1 (6 bases). The CDR3 runs 14 residues. From germline, CDR1 is SQVTM and CDR2 ANQGSEA. Trimming removed 2 bases from V and 2 bases from J, with 11 bases in between.

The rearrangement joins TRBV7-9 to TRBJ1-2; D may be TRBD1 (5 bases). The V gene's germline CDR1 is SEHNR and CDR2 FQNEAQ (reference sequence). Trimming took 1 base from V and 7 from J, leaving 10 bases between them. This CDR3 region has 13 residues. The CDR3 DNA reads TGTGCCAGCAGCTTAGTGGACATCTCTGGCTACACCTTC. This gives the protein CASSLVDISGYTF.

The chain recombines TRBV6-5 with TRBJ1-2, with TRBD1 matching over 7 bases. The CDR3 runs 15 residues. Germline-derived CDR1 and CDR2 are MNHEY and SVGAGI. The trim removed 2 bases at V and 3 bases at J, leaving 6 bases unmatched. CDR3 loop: CASSYAGQDYYGYTF. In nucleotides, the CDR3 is TGTGCCAGCAGTTACGCTGGACAGGACTACTATGGCTACACCTTC.

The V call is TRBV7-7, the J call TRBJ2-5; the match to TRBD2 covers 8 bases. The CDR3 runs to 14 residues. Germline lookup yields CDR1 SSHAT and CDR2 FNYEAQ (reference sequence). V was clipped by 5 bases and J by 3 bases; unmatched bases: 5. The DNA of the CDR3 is TGTGCCAGCAGCCCTCAAGCGGGGGAAGAGACCCAGTACTTC. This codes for CASSPQAGEETQYF.

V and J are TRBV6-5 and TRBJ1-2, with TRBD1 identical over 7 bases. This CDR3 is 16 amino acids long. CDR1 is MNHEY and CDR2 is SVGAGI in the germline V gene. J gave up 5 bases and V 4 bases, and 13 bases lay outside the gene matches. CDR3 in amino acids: CASSSWTGQASYGYTF. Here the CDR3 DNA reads TGTGCCAGCAGTTCGTGGACTGGACAGGCGTCTTATGGCTACACCTTC.

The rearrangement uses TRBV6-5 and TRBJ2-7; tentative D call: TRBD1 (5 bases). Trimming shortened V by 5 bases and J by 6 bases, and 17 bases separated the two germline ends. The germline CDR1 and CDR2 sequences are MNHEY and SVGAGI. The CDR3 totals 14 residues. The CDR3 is CASSPRLGRGEQYF. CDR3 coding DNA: TGTGCCAGCAGTCCCCGGTTGGGGCGAGGCGAGCAGTACTTC.

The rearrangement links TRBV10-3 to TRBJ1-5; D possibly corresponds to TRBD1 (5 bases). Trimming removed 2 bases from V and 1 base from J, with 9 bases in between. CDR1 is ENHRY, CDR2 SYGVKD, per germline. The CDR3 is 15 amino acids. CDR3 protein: CAISEGGGSNQPQHF. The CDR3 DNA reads TGTGCCATCAGTGAGGGGGGAGGGAGCAATCAGCCCCAGCATTTT.